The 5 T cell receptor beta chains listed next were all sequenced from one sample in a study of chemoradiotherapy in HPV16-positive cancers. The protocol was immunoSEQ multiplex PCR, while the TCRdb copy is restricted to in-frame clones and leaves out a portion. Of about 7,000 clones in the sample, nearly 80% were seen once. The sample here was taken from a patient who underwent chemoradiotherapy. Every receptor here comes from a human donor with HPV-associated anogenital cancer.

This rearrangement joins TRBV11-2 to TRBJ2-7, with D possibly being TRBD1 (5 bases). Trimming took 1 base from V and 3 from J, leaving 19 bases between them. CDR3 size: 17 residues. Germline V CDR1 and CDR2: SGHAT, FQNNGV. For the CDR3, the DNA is TGTGCCAGCAGCTTAGCTCAGGGCCCAGGTGACTTCTACGAGCAGTACTTC. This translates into CASSLAQGPGDFYEQYF.

CDR3 sequence (DNA): TGTGCCAGTAGTTTCGGCCCTAATCGGGGTGAAAAACTGTTTTTT. Amino acid sequence: CASSFGPNRGEKLFF. V and J are TRBV19 and TRBJ1-4; D unresolved. Germline V gives CDR1 LNHDA, CDR2 SQIVND (reference sequence). Trimming stripped 5 bases from V and 7 bases from J, with 17 bases between. The CDR3 length is 15 residues.

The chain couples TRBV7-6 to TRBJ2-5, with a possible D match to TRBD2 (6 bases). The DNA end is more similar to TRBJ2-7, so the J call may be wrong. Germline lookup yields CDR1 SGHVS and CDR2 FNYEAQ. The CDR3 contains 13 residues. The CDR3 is CASSPGSNYEQYF. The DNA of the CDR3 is TGTGCCAGCAGCCCCGGGAGCAACTACGAGCAGTACTTC.

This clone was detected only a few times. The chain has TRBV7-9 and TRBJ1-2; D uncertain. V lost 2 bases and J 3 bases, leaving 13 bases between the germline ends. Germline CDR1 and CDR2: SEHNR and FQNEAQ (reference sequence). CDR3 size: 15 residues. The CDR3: CASSLLVGYYYGYTF. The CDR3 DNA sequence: TGTGCCAGCAGCTTACTGGTAGGGTATTACTATGGCTACACCTTC.

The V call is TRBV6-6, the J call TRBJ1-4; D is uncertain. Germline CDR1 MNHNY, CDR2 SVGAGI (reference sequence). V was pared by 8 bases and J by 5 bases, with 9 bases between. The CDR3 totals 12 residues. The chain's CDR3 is CASEDGNEKLFF. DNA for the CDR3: TGTGCCAGCGAGGACGGCAATGAAAAACTGTTTTTT.